The entry below gives a single T cell receptor (beta chain) sequence along with its context. This sample stems from a study of blood T cell repertoires in COVID-19. Data came from immunoSEQ multiplex PCR; TCRdb stores just in-frame clones and leaves some out. The table lists more than 150,000 clones, roughly 80% of them singletons. The junction had 7 bases not matched to a gene; V was cut back by 6 bases and J by 3 bases. The CDR3 is 14 residues long. Per the germline V gene, CDR1 is MNHNY and CDR2 is SVGAGI (reference sequence). The sample taken for sequencing was PBMCs or T cells enriched from blood (not recorded which). The chain couples TRBV6-6 to TRBJ2-7, with 8 bases lining up with TRBD1. The source is a woman between 50 and 59 years old who had recovered from COVID-19. CDR3 residues: CASRDPGQGYEQYF. The CDR3 nucleotides are TGTGCCAGCAGAGACCCCGGACAGGGCTACGAGCAGTACTTC.